This is a list of T cell receptor beta chains from one sample in a study of CD8 T cells in Susac syndrome. TCRdb reprocessed the immunoSEQ multiplex PCR reads with MiXCR, giving one entry per CDR3 protein. The table records 250,000 to 350,000 distinct CDR3 sequences, under 95% of them present only once. The specimen sequenced was CD4+ T cells from PBMCs. Receptor source: a human donor with multiple sclerosis. Both conserved end residues are part of each CDR3. A D gene is named only where the DNA matches it firmly. The size of a clone is reported for some rows only, either as once, few or many, or as a class for expanded clones.

v_gene,j_gene,d_gene,abundance,CDR3nt,CDR3aa
TRBV27,TRBJ2-5,TRBD1,.,TGTGCCAGCAGTCAAAACCGGGACAGGGCGAAAGAGACCCAGTACTTC,CASSQNRDRAKETQYF
TRBV27,TRBJ1-6,.,.,TGTGCCAGCAGTCGGCCAGCAGTTGCAATGGGGACTACCCGGGGTTCACCCCTCCACTTT,CASSRPAVAMGTTRGSPLHF
TRBV19,TRBJ1-5,TRBD1,.,TGTGCCAGTGCTCACAGGGGTCAGGAGCCCCAGCATTTT,CASAHRGQEPQHF
TRBV7-6,TRBJ2-3,TRBD2,.,TGTACCAGCAGCTTAGTCGGGGGGGGCACAGATACGCAGTATTTT,CTSSLVGGGTDTQYF
TRBV15,TRBJ1-4,TRBD1,.,TGTGCCACCAGCAGAGAAGCCGGGACAGGCGTGAATGAAAAACTGTTTTTT,CATSREAGTGVNEKLFF
TRBV20-1,TRBJ1-5,TRBD1,.,TGCAGTGCCTCCCCGGGACAGGGGATTACTGGCAATCAGCCCCAGCATTTT,CSASPGQGITGNQPQHF
TRBV2,TRBJ2-3,.,.,TGTGCCAGCAGTGAACAGGGGACCACAGATACGCAGTATTTT,CASSEQGTTDTQYF
TRBV7-2,TRBJ2-7,.,.,TGTGCCAGCAGTTTGGCCCCTCGGAGGAGCGAGCAGTACTTC,CASSLAPRRSEQYF
TRBV12-3/TRBV12-4,TRBJ2-1,.,.,TGTGCCAGCAGCCCGACTAGTATCTACAATGAGCAGTTCTTC,CASSPTSIYNEQFF
TRBV20-1,TRBJ1-1,.,.,TGCAGTGCCCCAACTCCTTTCCATCGAAGGGACACTGAAGCTTTCTTT,CSAPTPFHRRDTEAFF
TRBV29-1,TRBJ2-1,.,.,TGCAGCGCAGGGGCAAGGGAGCAGTTCTTC,CSAGAREQFF
TRBV7-2,TRBJ1-2,TRBD1,.,TGTGCCAGCAGTCCAGGGGGCTGGAGCTATGGCTACACCTTC,CASSPGGWSYGYTF
TRBV6-5,TRBJ1-5,TRBD1,once,TGTGCCAGCGTTCGGGACAGCCTCTATAGCAATCAGCCCCAGCATTTT,CASVRDSLYSNQPQHF
TRBV2,TRBJ2-2,TRBD1,.,TGTGCCAGCAGAAGGGGGACAGGTCCAACCGGGGAGCTGTTTTTT,CASRRGTGPTGELFF
TRBV14,TRBJ2-5,.,.,TGTGCCAGCAGCCGCGGACGGCAAGAGACCCAGTACTTC,CASSRGRQETQYF
TRBV20-1,TRBJ2-7,.,.,TGCAGTGCCACAGGAGGGAAGGACTCGAACTTC,CSATGGKDSNF
TRBV7-9,TRBJ2-3,.,.,TGTGCCAGCAGCCGAGAATCGACTAACGGGGGGCACACAGATACGCAGTATTTT,CASSRESTNGGHTDTQYF
TRBV30,TRBJ1-5,.,.,TGTGCCTGGAGTCCGGGGACACCTATCAAGAGCAATCAGCCCCAGCATTTT,CAWSPGTPIKSNQPQHF
TRBV2,TRBJ2-1,.,few,TGTGCCAGCTCGTTAGCGGAGTACAATGAGCAGTTCTTC,CASSLAEYNEQFF
TRBV5-1,TRBJ2-7,TRBD2,.,TGCGCCAGCAGCCAGCAGGCGACGGCGGGAGGAGTCGAGCAGTACTTC,CASSQQATAGGVEQYF
TRBV6-6,TRBJ2-7,.,.,TGTGCGACCGACAGGTTAAAGGGCGGGGTCTACGAGCAGTACTTC,CATDRLKGGVYEQYF
TRBV3-1,TRBJ2-3,.,.,TGTGCCAGCAGCCAAGATCATCCGGGAGCATGGCAAGATACGCAGTATTTT,CASSQDHPGAWQDTQYF
TRBV6-5,TRBJ2-1,TRBD1,.,TGTGCCAGCAGTTACTCAACTGGGTGGACAGGGGCCTACAATGAGCAGTTCTTC,CASSYSTGWTGAYNEQFF
TRBV25-1,TRBJ1-4,.,.,TGTGCCAGCAGTGATCTGGGCAGGGGTTCGGGAAAACTGTTTTTT,CASSDLGRGSGKLFF
TRBV19,TRBJ1-5,.,once,TGTGCCAGTAGGCCAGGGAGCAATCAGCCCCAGCATTTT,CASRPGSNQPQHF
TRBV2,TRBJ2-7,.,.,TGTGCCACCGGCGGCGGGCCCTACGAGCAGTACTTC,CATGGGPYEQYF
TRBV7-2,TRBJ1-1,.,.,TGTGCCAGCAGCTTTGGAGTTCTTGGCACTGAAGCTTTCTTT,CASSFGVLGTEAFF
TRBV7-2,TRBJ2-7,.,.,TGTGCCAGCAGCTTAAATTCTGGACTCTACGAGCAGTACTTC,CASSLNSGLYEQYF
TRBV10-3,TRBJ2-3,.,.,TGTGCCGCCCGGGGGTCCACAGATACGCAGTATTTT,CAARGSTDTQYF
TRBV20-1,TRBJ1-5,.,once,TGCAGTGCTAGCCGATATAGCAATCAGCCCCAGCATTTT,CSASRYSNQPQHF
TRBV11-2,TRBJ2-3,.,.,TGTGCCAGCAGCCCTGGGCCCAGTTCCGATACGCAGTATTTT,CASSPGPSSDTQYF
TRBV12-3/TRBV12-4,TRBJ2-3,TRBD2,once,TGTGCCAGCAGTTTAGCACTTATGAGACTAGCGGGAGGAACAGATACGCAGTATTTT,CASSLALMRLAGGTDTQYF
TRBV20-1,TRBJ2-5,.,once,TGCAGTGCTAGAATCCAGGGGAGATGGGAGACCCAGTACTTC,CSARIQGRWETQYF
TRBV19,TRBJ2-1,TRBD1,.,TGTGCCAGTAGTACCGAAGGGACAGGGGTTGAGCAGTTCTTC,CASSTEGTGVEQFF
TRBV30,TRBJ1-1,.,.,TGTGCCTGGAAACTCGGGCCCCGACCGAACACTGAAGCTTTCTTT,CAWKLGPRPNTEAFF
TRBV19,TRBJ2-1,.,.,TGTGCCAGTAGTATAGATCCCGCTCGAGATGAGCAGTTCTTC,CASSIDPARDEQFF
TRBV6-1,TRBJ2-1,TRBD2,.,TGTGCCAGCAGCGCCCTAATCCTAGCGGGGGGACACAATGAGCAGTTCTTC,CASSALILAGGHNEQFF
TRBV12-3/TRBV12-4,TRBJ2-5,.,.,TGTGCCAGCAGTTTTCTGCGGGGCCAAGAGACCCAGTACTTC,CASSFLRGQETQYF
TRBV29-1,TRBJ1-2,.,.,TGCAGCGTCCCTTATCGCGGGGGCGATGGCTACACCTTC,CSVPYRGGDGYTF
TRBV5-4,TRBJ2-1,TRBD2,.,TGTGCCAGCAGCCTGGGTAGCGGGAGTTCCTACAATGAGCAGTTCTTC,CASSLGSGSSYNEQFF
TRBV7-2,TRBJ2-7,.,.,TGTGCCAGCAGCTCGGGGATGAACGAGCAGTACTTC,CASSSGMNEQYF
TRBV2,TRBJ2-1,.,once,TGTGCCACCCTTACATCCGAGCAGTTCTTC,CATLTSEQFF
TRBV5-4,TRBJ2-3,TRBD2,.,TGTGCCAGCAGACATACTAGCGGAGGGGGATGGGGCACAGATACGCAGTATTTT,CASRHTSGGGWGTDTQYF
TRBV29-1,TRBJ2-3,TRBD1,.,TGCAGCGTTGTGGGAACAGGGGATGGCACAGATACGCAGTATTTT,CSVVGTGDGTDTQYF
TRBV18,TRBJ1-3,TRBD1,.,TGTGCCAGCTCACGCTCCGGGACAGACGGAAACACCATATATTTT,CASSRSGTDGNTIYF
TRBV18,TRBJ2-4,.,.,TGTGCCAGCTCAAACAGGGTCGGTATGGACATTCAGTACTTC,CASSNRVGMDIQYF
TRBV29-1,TRBJ2-3,TRBD2,.,TGCAGCGCCGGTAGCGGGATACGAAGCACAGATACGCAGTATTTT,CSAGSGIRSTDTQYF
TRBV19,TRBJ1-1,.,.,TGTGCCAGTGTGGGACTGGTGAACACTGAAGCTTTCTTT,CASVGLVNTEAFF
TRBV20-1,TRBJ1-1,.,.,TGCAGTGCTAGAGATCGAAGACAGCCCTTGAACACTGAAGCTTTCTTT,CSARDRRQPLNTEAFF
TRBV3-1,TRBJ2-1,TRBD2,once,TGTGCCAGCAGCCGACCAAGCGGGACTCCCAATGAGCAGTTCTTC,CASSRPSGTPNEQFF
TRBV20-1,TRBJ2-7,TRBD2,.,TGCAGTGCTAGAGATCGTGTAGCGGGAGGGCCCTACGAGCAGTACTTC,CSARDRVAGGPYEQYF
TRBV20-1,TRBJ1-1,TRBD1,.,TGCAGTGCTCAGACAGGGGGCGAATCGGTAGCTTTCTTT,CSAQTGGESVAFF
TRBV9,TRBJ1-6,TRBD1,.,TGTGCCAGCAGCGGCCGACAGGGGAATTCACCCCTCCACTTT,CASSGRQGNSPLHF
TRBV3-1,TRBJ2-1,TRBD2,few,TGTGCCAGCAGCCTGACTAGCGGGACCTACAATGAGCAGTTCTTC,CASSLTSGTYNEQFF
TRBV12-3/TRBV12-4,TRBJ1-1,.,.,TGTGCCAGCAGTTTGTCAGAGAACACTGAAGCTTTCTTT,CASSLSENTEAFF